This TCR beta chain came from a study of blood T cell repertoires in COVID-19. Whole-study context: Acute and convalescent COVID-19 specimens originated in the United States, Italy and Spain. PBMCs, B-cell-depleted T cells, or T cells provided the cDNA or gDNA that made up the material.

As processed by the authors: Using reference gene primer amplification, nucleated cell counts were estimated. Here immunoSEQ multiplex PCR was the method, and the copy in TCRdb shows in-frame clones only, minus some. D and trimming come from the DNA, and the V and J calls and clone size come from that table. The sample lists 99,000 or so clones; just over 85% were seen once. Losses at the gene ends were 2 bases for V and 7 bases for J; bases not matched to a gene: 2. The length of the CDR3 is 14 residues. Germline V CDR1 and CDR2: MDHEN, SYDVKM. This chain uses TRBV28 with TRBJ1-6; TRBD1 aligns across 7 bases. This receptor was identified in a woman aged 60-75 years in a cohort sampled during active or convalescent COVID-19. The sample was peripheral blood. CDR3 coding DNA: TGTGCCAGCAGTTTAGACAGGGACAATTCACCCCTCCACTTT. Translated: CASSLDRDNSPLHF.